These 8 T cell receptor beta chains were sequenced from one sample in a study of PD-1 blockade in classical Hodgkin lymphoma. The method was immunoSEQ multiplex PCR; TCRdb's version includes in-frame clones alone and lacks a portion of them. The table shows some 93,000 clones, with approximately 78% occurring only once. Time point: cycle 4 day 1 (C4D1), after 6 weeks of nivolumab. With no exception, relapse followed autologous stem cell transplantation in all patients, and brentuximab vedotin exposure varied. Sequencing was performed on peripheral blood mononuclear cells (PBMCs), taken before the fourth cycle of nivolumab. These receptors were obtained from a human donor with classical Hodgkin lymphoma.

CDR3 DNA sequence: TGTGCCAGCAGCTTTAGACTAGCCTCCTACGAGCAGTACTTC. Translation gives CASSFRLASYEQYF. This chain joins TRBV11-2 and TRBJ2-7; TRBD2 aligns across 7 bases. The V gene end was trimmed by 3 bases and the J gene end by 0 bases; junction bases not matched to a gene: 2. CDR1 and CDR2 from the germline V gene are SGHAT and FQNNGV. The CDR3 is 14 residues long. The whole variable domain, remainder taken from reference TRBV11-2 and TRBJ2-7, is EAGVAQSPRYKIIEKRQSVAFWCNPISGHATLYWYQQILGQGPKLLIQFQNNGVVDDSQLPKDRFSAERLKGVDSTLKIQPAKLEDSAVYLCASSFRLASYEQYFGPGTRLTVT.

V usage is TRBV19 and J usage is TRBJ1-5; no reliable D call. The CDR3 sequence is 13 residues long. CDR1 and CDR2 from the germline V gene are LNHDA and SQIVND (reference sequence). The V end was cut by 2 bases, the J end by 7 bases, with 9 bases between. The CDR3 is CASSIYQDQPQHF. CDR3 in DNA: TGTGCCAGTAGTATATACCAAGACCAGCCCCAGCATTTT.

V and J are TRBV29-1 and TRBJ2-5, with D perhaps matching TRBD1 (6 bases). Germline V gives CDR1 SQVTM, CDR2 ANQGSEA. Trimming shortened V by 3 bases and J by 1 base, and 9 bases separated the two germline ends. This CDR3 has 13 residues. DNA for the CDR3: TGCAGCGTTGAGGGGGACACCCAAGAGACCCAGTACTTC. Translated: CSVEGDTQETQYF.

This rearrangement joins TRBV15 to TRBJ1-5, with D unresolved. V lost 1 base, J lost 1 base, and 5 bases lay in between. Germline CDR1 and CDR2: LNHNV and YYDKDF (reference sequence). The CDR3 consists of 14 residues. As DNA, the CDR3 is TGTGCCACCAGCAGAGGGACCAGCAATCAGCCCCAGCATTTT. It translates to CATSRGTSNQPQHF.

The chain is built from TRBV7-9 and TRBJ1-1; D unclear. With 2 bases removed from V and 6 bases from J, the gap between germline ends came to 4 bases. The germline V gene encodes CDR1 SEHNR and CDR2 FQNEAQ (reference sequence). The CDR3 consists of 11 residues. This CDR3 is CASSLSAEAFF. In DNA, the CDR3 is TGTGCCAGCAGCTTATCTGCTGAAGCTTTCTTT.

The chain uses TRBV10-3 and TRBJ2-3; TRBD1 matches 7 bases. This CDR3 has 13 residues. CDR1 and CDR2 (germline): ENHRY, SYGVKD. V trimming: 7 bases; J trimming: 1 base; junction bases outside the gene matches: 2. CDR3 DNA sequence: TGTGCCATCAAAACAGGGGGCACAGATACGCAGTATTTT. It specifies CAIKTGGTDTQYF.

The rearrangement links TRBV9 to TRBJ2-7; 11 bases are shared with TRBD1. Germline V CDR1 and CDR2: SGDLS, YYNGEE. The CDR3 consists of 15 residues. J lost 1 base, V lost 4 bases, and 4 bases had no gene match. CDR3 residues: CASSPGQGASYEQYF. CDR3 in DNA: TGTGCCAGCAGCCCTGGACAGGGGGCGTCCTACGAGCAGTACTTC.

The V call is TRBV28, the J call TRBJ1-5, with 7 positions matching TRBD1. Germline V gives CDR1 MDHEN, CDR2 SYDVKM. Trimming cost V 3 bases and J 4 bases; bases outside gene matches: 3. CDR3 size: 14 residues. This CDR3 is CASSLGQMNQPQHF. CDR3 sequence (DNA): TGTGCCAGCAGTTTGGGACAGATGAATCAGCCCCAGCATTTT.